The present entry profiles one T cell receptor beta chain with its context. Its antigen is currently unknown. The junction and the germline gene differ at one end; a read error may be behind it. The data derive from a study of graft-versus-host responses after intestinal transplantation. About the study: In this cohort, recipients had multivisceral, liver-intestinal, or isolated intestinal transplants.

Study-level findings and limits: Recipient marrow contained GvH clones, some of which appeared first in ileum or blood.

Method: immunoSEQ multiplex PCR; TCRdb's copy keeps in-frame clones and lacks some. Of about 97,000 clones listed, 91% are singletons. Germline lookup yields CDR1 GTSNPN and CDR2 SVGIG (reference sequence). The CDR3 consists of 14 residues. The gene calls are TRBV30 and TRBJ1-1, with D unclear. The specimen comprised unstimulated CD4+ T cells sorted from spleen or lymph node cells, sampled before transplant. The TCR originated in a human donor who was the organ donor for an intestinal transplant. CDR3 sequence: CAWNSATMNTEASF. As DNA, the CDR3 is TGTGCCTGGAACTCTGCGACTATGAACACTGAAGCTTCCTTT.